A single sample is the source of the 11 T cell receptor beta chains below, sequenced in a study of blood T cell repertoires in COVID-19. The repertoire was sequenced with immunoSEQ multiplex PCR; TCRdb's copy has only in-frame clones and lacks some. The sample lists 75,000 or so clones; approximately 88% were seen once. Sequencing was carried out using peripheral blood. These receptors were taken from a man between 65 and 80 years old with acute or convalescent COVID-19.

The rearrangement links TRBV10-1 to TRBJ2-7, with D maybe TRBD2 (5 bases). The CDR3 sequence is 13 residues long. V lost 4 bases to trimming and J lost 13 bases, with 20 bases between them. Germline-derived CDR1 and CDR2 are WNHNN and SYGVQD (reference sequence). The CDR3, as DNA: TGCGCCAGCAGTGCCGGGATTGGGGTCGAAGTATACTTC. Translated, it gives CASSAGIGVEVYF.

The V and J genes are TRBV5-5 and TRBJ1-2; 12 bases agree with TRBD1. The trim removed 4 bases at V and 5 bases at J, leaving 6 bases unmatched. Germline V CDR1 and CDR2: SGHKS, YYEKEE (reference sequence). The CDR3 is 15 residues long. CDR3 sequence reads: CASSTRGQGAYGYTF. CDR3 nucleotides: TGTGCCAGCAGCACTCGGGGACAGGGGGCGTATGGCTACACCTTC. Variable domain in full (rest from reference TRBV5-5 and TRBJ1-2): DAGVTQSPTHLIKTRGQQVTLRCSPISGHKSVSWYQQVLGQGPQFIFQYYEKEERGRGNFPDRFSARQFPNYSSELNVNALLLGDSALYLCASSTRGQGAYGYTFGSGTRLTVV.

V usage is TRBV6-6 and J usage is TRBJ1-6, with D perhaps TRBD1 (5 bases). Trimming pared 10 bases from V and 10 bases from J, leaving 20 bases between. There are 14 residues in the CDR3. The germline gives CDR1 MNHNY, CDR2 SVGAGI (reference sequence). The CDR3 bases are TGTGCCACCACGGGTATCAGGGAGGAATCACCCCTCCACTTT. Protein: CATTGIREESPLHF.

J is TRBJ2-6 and V is TRBV7-3; TRBD1 might be the D (6 bases). The ends were cut back, 5 bases at V and 1 base at J, with 24 bases in the middle. The length of the CDR3 is 20 residues. CDR1 and CDR2 (germline): SGHTA, FQGTGA. DNA of the CDR3: TGTGCCAGCAGCCCCGCCGGATGGACAGAGGGTTTATCTGGGGCCAACGTCCTGACTTTC. As protein: CASSPAGWTEGLSGANVLTF.

There are a few counts of this clone. The chain combines TRBV6-5 with TRBJ1-1; TRBD1 agrees at 10 bases. The CDR3 totals 15 residues. The ends lost 6 bases at V and 1 base at J; junction bases unmatched: 5. CDR1 and CDR2 (germline): MNHEY, SVGAGI. The CDR3 DNA sequence: TGTGCCAGCAGCACCTGGACAGGGGGGAACACTGAAGCTTTCTTT. Its translation: CASSTWTGGNTEAFF.

The rearrangement uses TRBV9 and TRBJ2-7; 8 nucleotides align to TRBD2. Trimming at V came to 4 bases and at J to 4 bases, leaving 7 bases not matched to a gene. The V gene's germline CDR1 is SGDLS and CDR2 YYNGEE. The CDR3 contains 14 residues. The CDR3 DNA is TGTGCCAGCAGCCCTCTCGGGGGGGAATACGAGCAGTACTTC. Amino acids: CASSPLGGEYEQYF.

The gene calls are TRBV28 and TRBJ1-5; maybe TRBD1 (6 bases). The CDR3 is 15 residues long. CDR1 is MDHEN, CDR2 SYDVKM, per germline. V lost 7 bases, J lost 3 bases, and 16 bases lay in between. The CDR3 DNA sequence: TGTGCCAGCAATTACAGGGAAAGGAACAATCAGCCCCAGCATTTT. The encoded protein is CASNYRERNNQPQHF.

A word on this clone: Mismatch with germline at one junction end may stem from a read error. This chain uses TRBV11-3 with TRBJ2-7; D uncertain. CDR1 is SGHNT, CDR2 YENEEA, per germline. CDR3 size: 13 residues. The CDR3 loop reads CASSLVESSEQYF. CDR3 coding DNA: TGTGCCAGCAGCTTAGTGGAGTCCTCCGAGCAGTACTTC.

In nucleotides, the CDR3 is TGTGCCAGCAGTTTGGGGGGGAGGGGTGAGCAGTTCTTC. Its translation is CASSLGGRGEQFF. The chain recombines TRBV12-3 or TRBV12-4 with TRBJ2-1; 7 bases agree with TRBD2. After removal of 3 bases from V and 9 bases from J, the junction contained 5 bases not matched to a gene. The CDR3 totals 13 residues.

This chain links TRBV7-9 with TRBJ2-3; D uncertain. Deletions cut 1 base from V and 2 bases from J, with 7 bases between. The CDR3 sequence is 14 residues long. Germline V gene sequence: CDR1 SEHNR, CDR2 FQNEAQ (reference sequence). The CDR3 bases are TGTGCCAGCAGCTTAGGGAGTCCCACAGATACGCAGTATTTT. Amino acid sequence: CASSLGSPTDTQYF.

V is TRBV3-1 (or the pseudogene TRBV3-2) and J is TRBJ2-1; maybe TRBD1 (6 bases). Germline lookup yields CDR1 LGHDT and CDR2 YNNKEL (reference sequence). This CDR3 is built from 14 residues. The V end lost 0 bases, the J end lost 9 bases, and 12 bases lay between the germline ends. CDR3 DNA sequence: TGTGCCAGCAGCCAAGATCAGCCCAGGGGTGAGCAGTTCTTC. This gives the protein CASSQDQPRGEQFF.